This record covers a single T cell receptor (beta chain). The germline CDR1 and CDR2 sequences are SGHAT and FQNNGV. The CDR3 runs to 16 residues. Between the trimmed V and J ends, which lost 5 bases and 0 bases, there was a span of 14 bases. Using immunoSEQ multiplex PCR, the repertoire was profiled, and TCRdb retains in-frame clones only, with some absent. The profile shows some 180,000 clones, roughly nine tenths of them singletons. This sample stems from a study of T cell responses to AZD1222 COVID-19 vaccine. The V gene is TRBV11-2, the J gene TRBJ1-3; D might be TRBD1 (5 bases). The sample was peripheral blood, taken 28 days after the second AZD1222 dose. The sequence was collected from an adult who received the AZD1222 COVID-19 vaccine. CDR3 DNA sequence: TGTGCCAGCAGCCCATTGGGACGGACCTCTGGAAACACCATATATTTT. Its protein is CASSPLGRTSGNTIYF.